The 12 T cell receptor beta chains below were found in one sample sequenced in a study of shared clonotypes between healthy human individuals. Produced via immunoSEQ multiplex PCR; TCRdb's table is partial and in-frame only. Here the sample spans millions of clones, roughly 93% being singletons. Sequenced sample: naive CD4+ T cells from PBMCs. The subset is: CD45RA+ positively selected. The receptors here all came from a man aged 18 to 30 in good health. Some clones in this sample may be carry-over from other donors' samples.

This clone has just a few counts. This chain links TRBV6-1 with TRBJ1-1; no clear D. The CDR3 sequence is 11 residues long. Germline CDR1 reads MNHNS; CDR2 reads SASEGT. V lost 4 bases and J 7 bases, leaving 7 bases between the germline ends. The CDR3 DNA is TGTGCCAGCAGTGCCCAAATTGAAGCTTTCTTT. Translated, it gives CASSAQIEAFF.

This clone was recorded only once. The CDR3 spells CASSGAGQGEETQYF. The CDR3 nucleotides are TGTGCCAGCAGTGGCGCCGGACAGGGAGAGGAGACCCAGTACTTC. The chain is built from TRBV27 and TRBJ2-5, with TRBD1 matching over 8 bases. V lost 5 bases, J lost 5 bases, and 10 bases stayed unmatched. Germline V gene data show CDR1 as MNHEY and CDR2 as SMNVEV (reference sequence). The CDR3 is 15 amino acids.

The chain employs TRBV5-1 and TRBJ2-6, with TRBD1 as a possible D gene (7 bases). This CDR3 region has 18 residues. Germline CDR1 reads SGHRS; CDR2 reads YFSETQ. V was trimmed by 1 base and J by 0 bases, leaving 14 bases between them. CDR3 sequence: CASSLNAGGNSGANVLTF. CDR3 sequence (DNA): TGCGCCAGCAGCTTGAACGCAGGGGGGAACTCTGGGGCCAACGTCCTGACTTTC.

The CDR3 DNA is TGTGCCAGCAGCCCAGGGTTGGGCTACAATGAGCAGTTCTTC. Its protein is CASSPGLGYNEQFF. The chain employs TRBV9 and TRBJ2-1, with a weak D call TRBD1 (5 bases). Trimming cost V 4 bases and J 3 bases, with 11 bases left between them. The V gene's germline CDR1 is SGDLS and CDR2 YYNGEE. The CDR3 extends over 14 amino acids. Based on the CDR3 plus reference TRBV9 and TRBJ2-1, the full variable domain is DSGVTQTPKHLITATGQRVTLRCSPRSGDLSVYWYQQSLDQGLQFLIQYYNGEERAKGNILERFSAQQFPDLHSELNLSSLELGDSALYFCASSPGLGYNEQFFGPGTRLTVL.

V and J are TRBV5-6 and TRBJ2-5, with 11 bases that match TRBD2. The CDR3 is made up of 17 amino acids. Germline loops: CDR1 SGHDT, CDR2 YYEEEE. V trimming: 3 bases; J trimming: 4 bases; junction bases outside the gene matches: 11. DNA for the CDR3: TGTGCCAGCAGCTCGGAGCGCCTAGCGGGAGGTCGAGAGACCCAGTACTTC. Amino acid sequence: CASSSERLAGGRETQYF.

This clone has only one observation. This sequence joins TRBV7-2 and TRBJ2-7; D may be TRBD1 or TRBD2 (5 bases each). The germline V and J ends were trimmed by 4 bases and 0 bases, with 13 bases remaining between them. Germline CDR1 reads SGHTA; CDR2 reads FQGNSA. This CDR3 is built from 15 residues. This chain's CDR3 is CASSSRAGLSYEQYF. DNA of the CDR3: TGTGCCAGCAGCTCCAGGGCGGGCCTCTCCTACGAGCAGTACTTC.

Points on this clone: The same CDR3 can be traced to other DNA sequences in this sample. The J gene is TRBJ1-2, the V gene TRBV28; D not certain. The CDR3 loop spans 12 amino acids. Between the trimmed V and J ends, which lost 3 bases and 5 bases, there was a span of 7 bases. In germline, CDR1 is MDHEN, CDR2 SYDVKM. The CDR3 loop reads CASSFEGYGYTF. CDR3 coding DNA: TGTGCCAGCAGTTTTGAAGGTTATGGCTACACCTTC.

V usage is TRBV7-3 and J usage is TRBJ2-3; 9 bases align to TRBD2. The CDR3 is 15 amino acids. From germline, CDR1 is SGHTA and CDR2 FQGTGA. V was pared by 3 bases and J by 3 bases, with 4 bases of the junction left unmatched. CDR3 sequence reads: CASSFSGSTTDTQYF. CDR3 coding DNA: TGTGCCAGCAGCTTTAGCGGGAGTACTACAGATACGCAGTATTTT.

V usage is TRBV27 and J usage is TRBJ2-2; D is unresolved. Looked up from germline, CDR1 is MNHEY and CDR2 is SMNVEV (reference sequence). The V and J ends lost 2 bases and 5 bases respectively, with 9 bases between them. The length of the CDR3 is 14 residues. The CDR3 protein is CASSLGAQTGELFF. The CDR3 DNA reads TGTGCCAGCAGTTTAGGTGCTCAAACCGGGGAGCTGTTTTTT.

V is TRBV28 and J is TRBJ1-1; no definite D call. Germline loops: CDR1 MDHEN, CDR2 SYDVKM. V gave up 3 bases and J gave up 5 bases, with 7 bases separating them. The CDR3 has 12 residues. The CDR3 DNA follows: TGTGCCAGCAGTTTTCAGGAGACTGAAGCTTTCTTT. This codes for CASSFQETEAFF.

The J gene is TRBJ2-7, the V gene TRBV29-1; D is perhaps TRBD1 or TRBD2 (5 bases each). Trimming took 2 bases from V and 1 from J, leaving 12 bases between them. CDR1 and CDR2 from the germline V gene are SQVTM and ANQGSEA. CDR3 size: 14 residues. The CDR3 protein is CSVEMGRTSYEQYF. CDR3 DNA: TGCAGCGTTGAAATGGGACGGACGTCCTACGAGCAGTACTTC.

In nucleotides, the CDR3 is TGTGCCAGCAGTGTTCGGGACAGGGGAAGGAATGAGCAGTTCTTC. Its translation: CASSVRDRGRNEQFF. V is TRBV6-4 and J is TRBJ2-1, with TRBD1 matching over 10 bases. Germline V CDR1 and CDR2: MRHNA, SNTAGT. J gave up 7 bases and V 4 bases, and 7 bases lay outside the gene matches. There are 15 residues in the CDR3.